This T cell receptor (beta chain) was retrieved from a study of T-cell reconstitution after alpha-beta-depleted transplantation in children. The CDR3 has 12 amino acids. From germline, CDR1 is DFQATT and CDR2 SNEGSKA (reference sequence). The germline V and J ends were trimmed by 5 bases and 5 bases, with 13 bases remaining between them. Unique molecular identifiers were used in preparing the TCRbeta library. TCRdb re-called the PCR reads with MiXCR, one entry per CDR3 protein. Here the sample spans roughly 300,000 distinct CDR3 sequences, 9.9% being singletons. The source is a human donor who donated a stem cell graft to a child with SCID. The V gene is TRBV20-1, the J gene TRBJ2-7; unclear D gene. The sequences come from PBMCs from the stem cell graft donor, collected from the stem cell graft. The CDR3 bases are TGCAGTGCTCCAACCCTTAGGGACGAGCAGTACTTC. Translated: CSAPTLRDEQYF.